This TCR beta chain was retrieved from a study of blood T cells in healthy people across ages. Sample-barcoded 5' priming and a J-beta primer mix drove a second PCR of about 7 to 11 cycles. No fewer than 3 million CDR3-containing paired-end reads came from each sample. Via MiXCR, TCRdb re-called the 5' RACE reads, giving one row per CDR3 protein. In the table there are about 1,500,000 distinct CDR3 sequences, under 30% of which are singletons. Trimming shortened V by 3 bases and J by 2 bases, and 13 bases separated the two germline ends. CDR3 length: 15 residues. The sequencing sample was made of blood. This clonotype was sampled from a woman in her 30s in good health. This sequence joins TRBV12-3 or TRBV12-4 and TRBJ1-1; no firm D call. CDR3 residues: CASSFSTESNTEAFF. The CDR3 DNA reads TGTGCCAGCAGTTTTAGTACAGAAAGCAACACTGAAGCTTTCTTT.